This TCR beta chain was recovered during a study of T-cell reconstitution after alpha-beta-depleted transplantation in children. The library targeted TCRbeta and was prepared with unique molecular identifiers. Each CDR3 protein is one row after TCRdb ran MiXCR on the PCR reads. In the table there are about 190,000 distinct CDR3 sequences, roughly 6.8% of which are singletons. Germline loops: CDR1 MNHEY, CDR2 SVGEGT. This CDR3 spans 14 amino acids. Deletions cut 2 bases from V and 4 bases from J, with 11 bases between. This clonotype was counted only a few times. The TCR comes from a human donor who donated a stem cell graft to a child with Wiskott-Aldrich syndrome. V is TRBV6-2 or TRBV6-3 and J is TRBJ1-1; no reliable D call. Sequenced here: PBMCs from the stem cell graft donor, sampled from the stem cell graft. CDR3 DNA: TGTGCCAGCAGTTACCGCCTGGCGGGCACTGAAGCTTTCTTT. Amino acids: CASSYRLAGTEAFF.